This TCR beta chain was recorded in a study of tissue T cells after allogeneic stem cell transplantation. Study findings and constraints: TCR repertoires tracked anatomic similarity, regardless of disease or transplant status. Across patients, clones rarely overlapped, yet motif clusters were shared tissue-specifically. Blood and spleen captured only part of the tissue TCR repertoire.

CDR3 length equals 15 residues. V was clipped by 0 bases and J by 0 bases, with 8 bases between them. Looked up from germline, CDR1 is NNHNN and CDR2 is SYGAGS (reference sequence). This clone occurred once. Its antigen is as yet unknown. Mouse germline and gene names are used. The CDR3 is cut off 1 residue early in the read; its end comes from the germline J gene. TCRbeta CDR3 was sequenced at survey depth with template counts. The method was immunoSEQ multiplex PCR; TCRdb's version includes in-frame clones alone and lacks a portion of them. The data contain nearly 50,000 clones, around 73% of them singletons.

This sequence originates from a pool of C57BL/6 mice in good health. Sequencing input: sorted cells pooled from one or two spleens. The V and J genes are TRBV13-2 and TRBJ2-5; the D gene is possibly TRBD2 (5 bases). The sequenced CDR3 bases are TGTGCCAGCGGTGATGCTGGGCTTAACCAAGACACCCAGTAC. Translation: CASGDAGLNQDTQY. From start to end, the CDR3 is CASGDAGLNQDTQYF.